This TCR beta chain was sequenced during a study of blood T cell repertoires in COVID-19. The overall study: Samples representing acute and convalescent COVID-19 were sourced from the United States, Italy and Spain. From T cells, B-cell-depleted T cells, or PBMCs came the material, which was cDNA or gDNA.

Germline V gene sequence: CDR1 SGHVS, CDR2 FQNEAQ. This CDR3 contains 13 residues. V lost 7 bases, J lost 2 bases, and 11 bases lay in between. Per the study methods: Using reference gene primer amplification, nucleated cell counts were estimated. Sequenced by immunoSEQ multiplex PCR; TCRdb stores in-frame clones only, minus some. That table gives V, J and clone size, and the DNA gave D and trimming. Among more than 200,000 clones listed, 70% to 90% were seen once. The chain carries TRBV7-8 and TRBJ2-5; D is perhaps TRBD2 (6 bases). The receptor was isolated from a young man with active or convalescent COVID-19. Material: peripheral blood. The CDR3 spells CASNGGSQETQYF. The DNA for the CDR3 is TGTGCCAGCAACGGGGGAAGTCAAGAGACCCAGTACTTC. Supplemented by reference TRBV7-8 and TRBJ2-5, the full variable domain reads GAGVSQSPRYKVAKRGQDVALRCDPISGHVSLFWYQQALGQGPEFLTYFQNEAQLDKSGLPSDRFFAERPEGSVSTLKIQRTQQEDSAVYLCASNGGSQETQYFGPGTRLLVL.